A selection of T cell receptor beta chains follows, all from one sample in a study of identical twins. MiXCR, applied by TCRdb to the 5' RACE reads, yields one record per CDR3 protein. The sample records hundreds of thousands of distinct CDR3 sequences, roughly 8% being singletons. These data were also reused for a study on yellow fever vaccine responses in identical twins.

Sequencing was carried out using PBMCs. These receptors came from a woman aged 18-30 years in good health. Each CDR3 is given with its conserved first and last residue. D genes are given only for firm matches. For some rows the clone size is stated as once, few or many, or as a class when expanded; others skip it.

D	size	length	V	J	CDR3	DNA
TRBD2	.	13	TRBV30	TRBJ2-1	CAWARLAGSEQFF	TGTGCCTGGGCTCGACTAGCGGGAAGTGAGCAGTTCTTC
.	few	13	TRBV6-1	TRBJ1-1	CASSGLTGAEAFF	TGTGCCAGCAGTGGCCTGACTGGGGCTGAAGCTTTCTTT
.	many	17	TRBV4-3	TRBJ2-1	CASSQESGALLNNEQFF	TGCGCCAGCAGCCAAGAATCAGGGGCCCTTCTTAACAATGAGCAGTTCTTC
TRBD2	.	14	TRBV2	TRBJ2-7	CASSEALAERKQYF	TGTGCCAGCAGTGAAGCGCTAGCGGAGCGGAAGCAGTACTTC
TRBD1	many	15	TRBV12-3/TRBV12-4	TRBJ1-5	CASSFGTAINQPQHF	TGTGCCAGCAGTTTTGGGACAGCCATCAATCAGCCCCAGCATTTT
.	few	11	TRBV6-5	TRBJ2-5	CVTAGRETQYF	TGTGTCACAGCCGGACGAGAGACCCAGTACTTC
.	few	15	TRBV10-3	TRBJ2-1	CAISESSTQPDEQFF	TGTGCCATCAGTGAGTCGTCGACTCAGCCTGATGAGCAGTTCTTC
.	.	15	TRBV4-3	TRBJ2-1	CASSLGPGLLNEQFF	TGCGCCAGCAGCCTTGGACCGGGACTCCTCAATGAGCAGTTCTTC
.	few	16	TRBV18	TRBJ2-1	CASSSITSSGFNEQFF	TGTGCCAGCTCATCTATCACTAGTTCGGGATTCAATGAGCAGTTCTTC
.	.	12	TRBV20-1	TRBJ2-1	CSANGADNEQFF	TGCAGTGCTAACGGGGCCGACAATGAGCAGTTCTTC
.	many	15	TRBV14	TRBJ2-2	CASSQRLAGTGELFF	TGTGCCAGCAGCCAAAGACTGGCGGGGACCGGGGAGCTGTTTTTT
.	few	15	TRBV9	TRBJ2-5	CASSVVAEAQETQYF	TGTGCCAGCAGCGTAGTGGCTGAGGCTCAAGAGACCCAGTACTTC
.	few	18	TRBV4-3	TRBJ2-1	CASSQESSVIGPWNEQFF	TGCGCCAGCAGCCAAGAGTCCAGTGTAATAGGACCATGGAATGAGCAGTTCTTC
TRBD2	.	14	TRBV6-1	TRBJ2-5	CASRPSGNSETQYF	TGTGCCAGCAGACCTAGCGGGAACTCGGAGACCCAGTACTTC
TRBD2	many	16	TRBV20-1	TRBJ2-1	CSALRTSGRGDNEQFF	TGCAGTGCTCTACGGACTAGCGGGAGGGGAGACAATGAGCAGTTCTTC
.	few	16	TRBV4-3	TRBJ2-1	CASSHRTGSSYNEQFF	TGCGCCAGCAGCCACAGGACTGGAAGCTCCTACAATGAGCAGTTCTTC